These T cell receptor beta chains were read from a single sample in a study of T cell responses to AZD1222 COVID-19 vaccine. Data came from immunoSEQ multiplex PCR; TCRdb stores just in-frame clones and leaves some out. The table has under 200,000 clones, approximately 95% seen once. The source was peripheral blood, collected on day 0 of AZD1222 vaccination. Every receptor here comes from an adult in good health. CDR3s leave out the opening cysteine and the closing phenylalanine or tryptophan. A D gene is named only where the DNA matches it firmly. Size is stated for part of the rows, as once, few or many counts, or as a class when the clone is expanded.

j_gene: TRBJ2-7; abundance: NA; v_gene: TRBV7-9; d_gene: NA; CDR3aa: ASSLSYEQY
j_gene: TRBJ2-1; abundance: NA; v_gene: TRBV19; d_gene: NA; CDR3aa: ASSILENEQF
j_gene: TRBJ1-1; abundance: NA; v_gene: TRBV19; d_gene: NA; CDR3aa: ASSIFGRMVLNTEAF
j_gene: TRBJ1-2; abundance: NA; v_gene: TRBV25-1; d_gene: NA; CDR3aa: ASSHGNIYGYT
j_gene: TRBJ1-4; abundance: NA; v_gene: TRBV27; d_gene: NA; CDR3aa: ASSRGSRGVEKLF
j_gene: TRBJ2-2; abundance: NA; v_gene: TRBV12-3/TRBV12-4; d_gene: NA; CDR3aa: ASRQGWAGELF
j_gene: TRBJ1-5; abundance: NA; v_gene: TRBV3-1/TRBV3-2; d_gene: NA; CDR3aa: ASSQDSRIQPQH
j_gene: TRBJ1-1; abundance: large; v_gene: TRBV11-3; d_gene: TRBD1; CDR3aa: ASSLGGTGSTEAF
j_gene: TRBJ2-3; abundance: NA; v_gene: TRBV5-1; d_gene: TRBD1; CDR3aa: ASSLFGTGDTDTQY
j_gene: TRBJ2-7; abundance: NA; v_gene: TRBV9; d_gene: TRBD1; CDR3aa: ASSSDRGYEQY
j_gene: TRBJ2-1; abundance: NA; v_gene: TRBV3-1/TRBV3-2; d_gene: NA; CDR3aa: ASSQALVYEQF
j_gene: TRBJ2-1; abundance: few; v_gene: TRBV11-2; d_gene: TRBD2; CDR3aa: ASSSLTGLAGVNEQF
j_gene: TRBJ2-3; abundance: NA; v_gene: TRBV20-1; d_gene: NA; CDR3aa: SARLPDTQY
j_gene: TRBJ1-2; abundance: NA; v_gene: TRBV19; d_gene: TRBD1; CDR3aa: ASSTGLGQDYGYT
j_gene: TRBJ2-1; abundance: once; v_gene: TRBV5-6; d_gene: NA; CDR3aa: ATAEGYYNEQF
j_gene: TRBJ1-1; abundance: NA; v_gene: TRBV3-1/TRBV3-2; d_gene: NA; CDR3aa: ASSQVRSEAF
j_gene: TRBJ2-7; abundance: NA; v_gene: TRBV10-3; d_gene: NA; CDR3aa: AVGGVESSYEQY
j_gene: TRBJ1-2; abundance: NA; v_gene: TRBV27; d_gene: NA; CDR3aa: ASKQGLDYGYT
j_gene: TRBJ2-2; abundance: NA; v_gene: TRBV6-2/TRBV6-3; d_gene: NA; CDR3aa: ASSYSRDTYTGELF
j_gene: TRBJ1-2; abundance: NA; v_gene: TRBV5-1; d_gene: NA; CDR3aa: ASSPDGDYGYT